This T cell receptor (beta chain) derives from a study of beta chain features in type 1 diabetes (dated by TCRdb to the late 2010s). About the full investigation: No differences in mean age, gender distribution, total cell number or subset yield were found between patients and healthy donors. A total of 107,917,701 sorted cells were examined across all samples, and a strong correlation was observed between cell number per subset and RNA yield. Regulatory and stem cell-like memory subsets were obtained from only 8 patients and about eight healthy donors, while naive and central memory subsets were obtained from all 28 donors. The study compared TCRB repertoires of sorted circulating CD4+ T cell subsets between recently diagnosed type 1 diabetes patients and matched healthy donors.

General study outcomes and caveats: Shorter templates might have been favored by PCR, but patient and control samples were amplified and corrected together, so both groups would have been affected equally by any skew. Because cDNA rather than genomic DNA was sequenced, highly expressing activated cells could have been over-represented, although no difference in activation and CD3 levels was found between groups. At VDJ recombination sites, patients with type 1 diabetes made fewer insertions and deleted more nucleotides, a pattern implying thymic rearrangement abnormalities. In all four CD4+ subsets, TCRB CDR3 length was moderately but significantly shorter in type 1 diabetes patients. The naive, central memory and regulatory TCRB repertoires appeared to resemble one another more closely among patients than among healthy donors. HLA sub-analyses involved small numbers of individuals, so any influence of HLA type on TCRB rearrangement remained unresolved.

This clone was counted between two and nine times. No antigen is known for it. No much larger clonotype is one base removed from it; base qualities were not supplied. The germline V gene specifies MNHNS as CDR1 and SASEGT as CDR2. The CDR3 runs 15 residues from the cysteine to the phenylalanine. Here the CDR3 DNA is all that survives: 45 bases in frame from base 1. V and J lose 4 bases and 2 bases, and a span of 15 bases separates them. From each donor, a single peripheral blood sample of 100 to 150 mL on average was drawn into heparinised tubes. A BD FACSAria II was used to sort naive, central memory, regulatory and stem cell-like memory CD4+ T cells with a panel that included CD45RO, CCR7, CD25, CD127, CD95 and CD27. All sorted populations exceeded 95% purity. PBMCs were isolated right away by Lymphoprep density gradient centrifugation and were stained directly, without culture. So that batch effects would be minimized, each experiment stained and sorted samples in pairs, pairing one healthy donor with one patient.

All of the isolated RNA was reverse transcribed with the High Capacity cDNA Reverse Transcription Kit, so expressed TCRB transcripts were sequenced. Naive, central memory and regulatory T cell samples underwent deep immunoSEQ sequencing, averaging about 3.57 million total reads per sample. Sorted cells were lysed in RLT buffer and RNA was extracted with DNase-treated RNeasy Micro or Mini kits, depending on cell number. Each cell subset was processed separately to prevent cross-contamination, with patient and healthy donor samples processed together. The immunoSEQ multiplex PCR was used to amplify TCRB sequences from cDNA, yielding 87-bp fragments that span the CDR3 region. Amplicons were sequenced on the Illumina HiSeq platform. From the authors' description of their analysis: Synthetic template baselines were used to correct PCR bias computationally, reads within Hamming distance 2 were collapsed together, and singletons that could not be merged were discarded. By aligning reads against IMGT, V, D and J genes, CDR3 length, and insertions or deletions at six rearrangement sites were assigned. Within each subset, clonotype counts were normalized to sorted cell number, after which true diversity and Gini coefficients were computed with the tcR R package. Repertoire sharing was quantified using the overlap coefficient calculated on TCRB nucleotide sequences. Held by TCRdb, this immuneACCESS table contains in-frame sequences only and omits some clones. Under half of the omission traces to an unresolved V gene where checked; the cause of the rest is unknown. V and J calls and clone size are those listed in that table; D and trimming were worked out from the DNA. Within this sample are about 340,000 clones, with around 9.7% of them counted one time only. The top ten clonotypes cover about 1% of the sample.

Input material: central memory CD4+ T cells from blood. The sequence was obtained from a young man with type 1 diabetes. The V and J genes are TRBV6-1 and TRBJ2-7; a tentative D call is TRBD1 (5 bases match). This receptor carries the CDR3 CASSVEAGSAYEQYF. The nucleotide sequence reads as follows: TGTGCCAGCAGTGTGGAAGCAGGGTCCGCCTACGAGCAGTACTTC.